Listed here is a single TCR beta chain. No antigen is known for it. Base quality data are lacking; no much larger clone is found one base away. Trimming costs V 5 bases and J 0 bases, and their ends lie 11 bases apart. The germline V gene provides CDR1 MNHEY and CDR2 SVGEGT. Measured from the cysteine to the phenylalanine, the CDR3 is 15 residues long. CDR3 DNA is the only sequence kept; it has 45 bases, read in frame from the first base. This sample is part of a study of T-cell memory formation after mild COVID-19 (dated by TCRdb to about 2021). For the wider study: TCR sequence clusters from the two donors were found to be largely donor specific. The cohort was made up of two young adult volunteers, one female and one male, who were previously healthy. T-cell clones expanding and contracting after mild COVID-19 in two donors were tracked by longitudinal TCRalpha and TCRbeta repertoire sequencing.

Ficoll-Paque density gradient centrifugation was used to isolate PBMCs. The sequencer was an Illumina NovaSeq 6000. cDNA libraries for TCRalpha and TCRbeta were prepared by 5'RACE using constant-segment primers, with sample barcodes and unique molecular identifiers added. RNA was extracted from every sample with Trizol reagent. The libraries were amplified in two PCR steps, and the second step added a second sample barcode and Illumina TruSeq adapters. Sequencing of the libraries was done on an Illumina NovaSeq, producing 2 x 150 bp paired-end reads. In the original analysis: Reads were demultiplexed and collapsed into UMI-guided consensus sequences with migec v1.2.7. Using mixcr v2.1.11, the UMI consensuses were aligned to TRA and TRB V and J templates and assembled into clonotypes. Clonotypes were classified as expanded or contracted when called significant by both edgeR and NoisET, with noise models trained on biological replicates. For edgeR calls, the cutoffs were a false discovery rate-adjusted p below 0.01 and a log2 fold-change threshold of 1. As an exploratory analysis of dynamics, PCA with hierarchical clustering was applied to max-normalized trajectories of the 1000 most abundant clonotypes. Each responding clone was given a CD4 or CD8 phenotype based on the CD4+ and CD8+ repertoires, which had been sequenced separately. TCRdb reran the public reads through fastp at Q25 and MiXCR, keeping productive beta chains. Entries are consolidated by CDR3 protein sequence, retaining the most common genes and DNA. TCRdb assigned the V and J calls; the authors' analysis was not used. The sample records a few hundred thousand distinct CDR3 sequences, about a sixth of which are singletons. The ten largest clonotypes hold 20% to 25% of the sample.

Study-wide findings and limitations: Contracting CD4+ clones turned up mainly in the CM and EM memory subsets, whereas EMRA was where CD8+ clones were enriched. SARS-CoV-2 specificity of the second-wave clones peaking on day 37 was not confirmed. Some responding clones were found in pre-infection memory, which suggests that pre-existing cross-reactive memory T cells took part in the SARS-CoV-2 response. Clones that contracted from day 15 to 85 showed balanced CD4/CD8 phenotypes, whereas a second wave of clones that expanded from day 15 to 37 leaned towards CD4+. The study covered only a couple of mild cases, and larger cohorts including severe cases with pre-infection samples were considered necessary.

This clonotype was sampled from a man younger than 35 who had mild COVID-19 (a few samples of this study predate the infection). The sample titles of this study are shuffled in the database, so cell type and time point are left out; the donor was told from shared clones. The sequencing input was PBMCs or a T cell subset sorted from them (not recorded which). The chain uses TRBV6-2 or TRBV6-3 and TRBJ2-1; TRBD2 is perhaps the D gene, given 5 matching bases. The CDR3 protein is CASSGPGDSYNEQFF. The bases read TGTGCCAGCAGTGGACCCGGGGACTCCTACAATGAGCAGTTCTTC.